The 18 T cell receptor beta chains below all came from one sample that was sequenced in a study of blood T cell repertoires in COVID-19. Generated by immunoSEQ multiplex PCR, the TCRdb table keeps only in-frame clones and is missing some. The table shows tens of thousands of clones, with around three quarters occurring only once. The sample consisted of peripheral blood. The source of these receptors is a woman older than 75 with active or convalescent COVID-19.

V usage is TRBV5-8 and J usage is TRBJ2-1, with a possible D match to TRBD2 (6 bases). CDR3 size: 14 residues. Germline V gene sequence: CDR1 SGHTS, CDR2 YDEGEE. V lost 3 bases and J lost 1, with 8 bases in between. CDR3 nucleotide sequence: TGTGCCAGCAGCTGGACTAATTCCTACAATGAGCAGTTCTTC. Translating it yields CASSWTNSYNEQFF.

The chain has TRBV30 and TRBJ1-1, with 8 bases identical to TRBD1. The CDR3 covers 11 residues. Per the germline V gene, CDR1 is GTSNPN and CDR2 is SVGIG (reference sequence). The V gene end was trimmed by 3 bases and the J gene end by 8 bases; junction bases not matched to a gene: 2. CDR3 coding DNA: TGTGCCTGGAGGAGGGACAGGGAAGCTTTCTTT. It codes for CAWRRDREAFF.

This clone was observed a single time. J is TRBJ1-2 and V is TRBV7-9; unclear D gene. This CDR3 is built from 14 residues. V was cut by 5 bases and J by 4 bases, with 14 bases left in between. In germline, CDR1 is SEHNR, CDR2 FQNEAQ (reference sequence). The CDR3: CASSGQVLGYGYTF. The CDR3 nucleotides read TGTGCCAGCAGCGGGCAGGTTTTGGGCTATGGCTACACCTTC.

The genes are TRBV6-2 or TRBV6-3 and TRBJ1-2; a weak D match, TRBD1 (5 bases). Trimming stripped 0 bases from V and 4 bases from J, with 15 bases between. CDR3 length: 16 amino acids. From germline, CDR1 is MNHEY and CDR2 SVGEGT. In nucleotides, the CDR3 is TGTGCCAGCAGTTACTCGACCCAGGACACCCTCTATGGCTACACCTTC. Amino acid sequence: CASSYSTQDTLYGYTF.

This clone was recorded a few times. This rearrangement joins TRBV5-1 to TRBJ1-6; maybe TRBD1 (6 bases). The CDR3 contains 12 residues. Trimming stripped 3 bases from V and 8 bases from J, with 6 bases between. The germline CDR1 and CDR2 sequences are SGHRS and YFSETQ. This CDR3 is CASSYRDSPLHF. For the CDR3, the DNA is TGCGCCAGCAGCTACAGGGATTCACCCCTCCACTTT.

CDR3 protein: CASSAGTGVMNTEAFF. CDR3 DNA: TGTGCCAGTAGTGCCGGGACAGGCGTTATGAACACTGAAGCTTTCTTT. The chain joins TRBV19 to TRBJ1-1, with TRBD1 matching over 8 bases. Germline CDR1 is LNHDA and CDR2 is SQIVND (reference sequence). Germline trimming cut 5 bases from V and 0 bases from J; bases unmatched to any gene: 8. CDR3 length: 16 amino acids.

The genes are TRBV3-1 (or the pseudogene TRBV3-2) and TRBJ2-3; 7 bases agree with TRBD1. Trimming cost V 7 bases and J 2 bases; bases outside gene matches: 6. The germline V gene has CDR1 LGHDT and CDR2 YNNKEL (reference sequence). There are 14 residues in the CDR3. The CDR3 region has the DNA TGTGCCAGCACCAGGGGACAGAACACAGATACGCAGTATTTT. Protein sequence: CASTRGQNTDTQYF.

This clone was counted once. The CDR3 here is CASSYAAPEAGEKLFF. The CDR3 DNA is TGTGCCAGCAGTTACGCGGCTCCCGAGGCGGGTGAAAAACTGTTTTTT. The genes are TRBV6-2 or TRBV6-3 and TRBJ1-4; no firm D call. The CDR3 is 16 residues long. V was shortened by 2 bases and J by 7 bases, with 17 bases between the two germline ends. CDR1 is MNHEY, CDR2 SVGEGT, per germline.

The V and J genes are TRBV5-1 and TRBJ2-2, with 7 bases lining up with TRBD2. Germline lookup yields CDR1 SGHRS and CDR2 YFSETQ. The CDR3 covers 16 residues. V lost 7 bases to trimming and J lost 2 bases; unmatched junction nucleotides: 11. The CDR3 sequence is CASSPYERGNTGELFF. CDR3 DNA sequence: TGCGCCAGCTCCCCCTATGAGCGGGGCAACACCGGGGAGCTGTTTTTT.

This sequence joins TRBV5-1 and TRBJ1-5, with TRBD1 as a possible D gene (5 bases). The CDR3 loop spans 15 amino acids. Germline assignment: CDR1 SGHRS and CDR2 YFSETQ. V was trimmed by 0 bases and J by 0 bases, leaving 7 bases between them. The CDR3 region is CASSLDDSSNQPQHF. In DNA form, the CDR3 reads TGCGCCAGCAGCTTGGACGACAGTAGCAATCAGCCCCAGCATTTT.

This chain uses TRBV19 with TRBJ1-6, with 9 bases aligning to TRBD1. This CDR3 is 16 amino acids long. CDR1 and CDR2 from the germline V gene are LNHDA and SQIVND (reference sequence). V shed 6 bases, J shed 8 bases, and the junction held 11 bases outside the gene matches. This CDR3 reads CASSPRVDRGYSPLHF. Here the CDR3 DNA reads TGTGCCAGTAGCCCAAGGGTGGACAGGGGATATTCACCCCTCCACTTT.

The V call is TRBV30, the J call TRBJ2-7, with a weak D call TRBD2 (7 bases). In germline, CDR1 is GTSNPN, CDR2 SVGIG (reference sequence). The CDR3 contains 18 residues. The germline V and J ends were trimmed by 4 bases and 0 bases, with 25 bases remaining between them. The CDR3 loop is CAWKGRYREAGHSYEQYF. For the CDR3, the DNA is TGTGCCTGGAAGGGGCGATACAGGGAAGCGGGACACTCCTACGAGCAGTACTTC.

V gene TRBV5-4 combines with J gene TRBJ1-1, with a possible D match to TRBD1 (5 bases). Trimming cost V 7 bases and J 0 bases, with 7 bases left between them. This CDR3 has 12 residues. In germline, CDR1 is SGHNT, CDR2 YYREEE (reference sequence). The CDR3 sequence is CASGALNTEAFF. The DNA for the CDR3 is TGTGCCAGCGGGGCCTTGAACACTGAAGCTTTCTTT. The complete variable domain, with remaining parts taken from reference TRBV5-4 and TRBJ1-1, reads ETGVTQSPTHLIKTRGQQVTLRCSSQSGHNTVSWYQQALGQGPQFIFQYYREEENGRGNFPPRFSGLQFPNYSSELNVNALELDDSALYLCASGALNTEAFFGQGTRLTVV.

The V gene is TRBV7-9, the J gene TRBJ1-4; TRBD1 agrees at 9 bases. V shed 0 bases and J 4 bases; nucleotides not matched to a gene: 3. The CDR3 covers 16 residues. Germline V CDR1 and CDR2: SEHNR, FQNEAQ (reference sequence). The CDR3 coding sequence is TGTGCCAGCAGCTTAGCCGGGACAGGGCTTAATGAAAAACTGTTTTTT. Residues: CASSLAGTGLNEKLFF.

The rearrangement joins TRBV7-9 to TRBJ1-4; D is unresolved. V dropped 2 bases and J dropped 8 bases, with 6 bases sitting between them. The CDR3 consists of 12 residues. The germline V gene has CDR1 SEHNR and CDR2 FQNEAQ (reference sequence). The CDR3 nucleotides are TGTGCCAGCAGCTTAATAGAGGAAAAACTGTTTTTT. It translates to CASSLIEEKLFF.

The rearrangement uses TRBV7-2 and TRBJ2-7; D call uncertain. The length of the CDR3 is 14 residues. The V end was cut by 0 bases, the J end by 7 bases, with 13 bases between. The germline V gene encodes CDR1 SGHTA and CDR2 FQGNSA. CDR3 in amino acids: CASSLASDQREQYF. The CDR3, as DNA: TGTGCCAGCAGCTTAGCCTCCGATCAGAGGGAGCAGTACTTC.

V is TRBV30 and J is TRBJ2-7, with 10 bases aligning to TRBD1. V was clipped by 3 bases and J by 5 bases; unmatched bases: 4. Germline V lookup: CDR1 GTSNPN, CDR2 SVGIG (reference sequence). There are 13 residues in the CDR3. Here the CDR3 reads CAWSWGQGNEQYF. The CDR3 region has the DNA TGTGCCTGGAGCTGGGGACAGGGGAACGAGCAGTACTTC.

V gene TRBV5-4 combines with J gene TRBJ2-3; TRBD1 matches 7 bases. This CDR3 has 15 amino acids. J was trimmed by 5 bases and V by 2 bases; bases with no gene match: 8. Germline assignment: CDR1 SGHNT and CDR2 YYREEE (reference sequence). Here the CDR3 reads CASSLGGQSQDTQYF. The CDR3 DNA follows: TGTGCCAGCAGCTTAGGGGGACAGTCACAAGATACGCAGTATTTT.